The 27 T cell receptor beta chains below all came from one sample that was sequenced in a study of T-cell memory formation after mild COVID-19. TCRdb used MiXCR to reprocess the 5' RACE reads, holding one entry per CDR3 protein. Here the sample spans about 360,000 distinct CDR3 sequences, roughly an eighth being singletons. The sample taken for sequencing was PBMCs or a T cell subset sorted from them (not recorded which). These receptor sequences come from a man aged 18 to 30 who had mild COVID-19 (a few samples of this study predate the infection). Cell type and time point are not known.

The chain is built from TRBV12-3 or TRBV12-4 and TRBJ2-2, with D maybe TRBD2 (5 bases). The CDR3 is 15 residues long. Trimming stripped 2 bases from V and 7 bases from J, with 14 bases between. CDR3 residues: CASSLRGSAVGELFF. The DNA for the CDR3 is TGTGCCAGCAGTTTACGAGGTAGCGCGGTCGGGGAGCTGTTTTTT.

This clonotype appeared a few times. CDR3 DNA sequence: TGTGCCAGCAGCCGCACTAGCGGGGGGGCCGGTAGAAATGAGCAGTTCTTC. This gives the protein CASSRTSGGAGRNEQFF. The chain has TRBV6-2 or TRBV6-3 and TRBJ2-1; 13 nucleotides match TRBD2. CDR1 is MNHEY and CDR2 is SVGEGT in the germline V gene. There are 17 residues in the CDR3. V dropped 6 bases and J dropped 7; count of bases not matched to a gene: 12.

This clonotype was seen at least ten times. The chain joins TRBV18 to TRBJ2-7; 8 nucleotides line up with TRBD2. The V gene end was trimmed by 2 bases and the J gene end by 6 bases; junction bases not matched to a gene: 9. The CDR3 contains 15 residues. The germline CDR1 and CDR2 sequences are KGHSH and LQKENI. The CDR3 spells CASSPGTRGSVEQYV. In DNA form, the CDR3 reads TGTGCCAGCTCACCAGGGACTAGGGGGAGTGTCGAGCAGTACGTC.

This clonotype was recorded a few times. J is TRBJ2-1 and V is TRBV4-1; TRBD1 might be the D (6 bases). With 4 bases removed from V and 6 bases from J, the gap between germline ends came to 19 bases. The CDR3 is 16 amino acids. Germline V gene data show CDR1 as MGHRA and CDR2 as YSYEKL. The CDR3 DNA is TGCGCCAGCAGCCCACAGGGAAAAAAGCTTGGCAATGAGCAGTTCTTC. Its translation: CASSPQGKKLGNEQFF.

The J gene is TRBJ2-3, the V gene TRBV2; 7 bases align to TRBD2. The germline V gene encodes CDR1 SNHLY and CDR2 FYNNEI. With 7 bases clipped from V and 2 bases from J, the junction kept 9 bases outside the gene matches. The length of the CDR3 is 15 residues. CDR3 bases: TGTGCCAGCACTCCCTCTAGCGGATACACAGATACGCAGTATTTT. Translated: CASTPSSGYTDTQYF.

Only a few counts were recorded for this clonotype. The V and J genes are TRBV12-3 or TRBV12-4 and TRBJ1-2, with 7 positions matching TRBD1. The CDR3 loop spans 13 amino acids. Trimming cost V 7 bases and J 4 bases; bases outside gene matches: 6. CDR3 protein: CASTPTGSYGYTF. The DNA of the CDR3 is TGTGCCAGCACCCCGACAGGGAGCTATGGCTACACCTTC.

Only a few counts were recorded for this clonotype. This chain's CDR3 is CASSFMGAPYEQYF. CDR3 coding DNA: TGTGCCAGCAGCTTTATGGGGGCCCCCTACGAGCAGTACTTC. The gene calls are TRBV7-9 and TRBJ2-7, with D possibly matching TRBD1 (6 bases). The CDR3 length is 14 residues. Germline V CDR1 and CDR2: SEHNR, FQNEAQ (reference sequence). Trimming took 3 bases from V and 2 from J, leaving 11 bases between them.

DNA of the CDR3: TGTGCCAGCAGCTTAGGACTGTTGGTCGATGAGCAGTTCTTC. Translation: CASSLGLLVDEQFF. The V call is TRBV7-2, the J call TRBJ2-1; D is unresolved. The germline CDR1 and CDR2 sequences are SGHTA and FQGNSA. This CDR3 is 14 amino acids long. Trimming pared 1 base from V and 8 bases from J, leaving 12 bases between.

The chain recombines TRBV20-1 with TRBJ1-1; D may be TRBD1 (6 bases). Germline-derived CDR1 and CDR2 are DFQATT and SNEGSKA (reference sequence). Deletions cut 1 base from V and 3 bases from J, with 15 bases between. The CDR3 runs to 15 residues. CDR3 in DNA: TGCAGTGCTAGAGGAGTAACAGGGAAAGACACTGAAGCTTTCTTT. Its translation: CSARGVTGKDTEAFF.

In this sample, this clonotype turned up a few times. The chain joins TRBV20-1 to TRBJ1-6; D gene unclear. Germline loops: CDR1 DFQATT, CDR2 SNEGSKA (reference sequence). CDR3 length: 17 residues. Trimming took off 3 bases at V and 8 bases at J, with 23 bases between the two ends. As DNA, the CDR3 is TGCAGTGCTAGTTTTCCGGAGAGTAGAACCCGAGATTCACCCCTCCACTTT. It translates to CSASFPESRTRDSPLHF.

This chain joins TRBV2 and TRBJ2-3; D not certain. Germline V gene sequence: CDR1 SNHLY, CDR2 FYNNEI. The CDR3 sequence is 14 residues long. With 4 bases removed from V and 4 bases from J, the gap between germline ends came to 12 bases. The CDR3 nucleotides are TGTGCCAGCAGTGTCAATGCTGGCGCAGATACGCAGTATTTT. This gives the protein CASSVNAGADTQYF.

V gene TRBV20-1 combines with J gene TRBJ2-1; D unclear. V was pared by 4 bases and J by 4 bases, with 5 bases between. Germline lookup yields CDR1 DFQATT and CDR2 SNEGSKA (reference sequence). There are 11 residues in the CDR3. The CDR3 DNA follows: TGCAGTGCTAACGAATACAATGAGCAGTTCTTC. It specifies CSANEYNEQFF.

The CDR3 loop reads CASSLRPVAGNTIYF. Here the CDR3 DNA reads TGCGCCAGCAGTCTCAGGCCAGTAGCTGGAAACACCATATATTTT. The chain employs TRBV4-1 and TRBJ1-3; D is unclear. The germline CDR1 and CDR2 sequences are MGHRA and YSYEKL. CDR3 length: 15 residues. V was clipped by 6 bases and J by 2 bases, with 14 bases between them.

The sample holds many counts of this clonotype. The chain uses TRBV20-1 and TRBJ2-4; 7 nucleotides match TRBD2. Germline V gene lookup returns CDR1 DFQATT and CDR2 SNEGSKA (reference sequence). The CDR3 runs to 10 residues. V dropped 8 bases and J dropped 12; count of bases not matched to a gene: 7. The CDR3 nucleotides read TGCAGTAGCGAGCGGGGAAGTCAGTACTTC. This gives the protein CSSERGSQYF.

The J gene is TRBJ1-4, the V gene TRBV5-1; no firm D call. Germline V gives CDR1 SGHRS, CDR2 YFSETQ. The V gene lost 2 bases and the J gene lost 7 bases, with 9 bases spanning the gap. The CDR3 runs 13 residues. CDR3 in amino acids: CASSFRESEKLFF. The CDR3 region has the DNA TGCGCCAGCAGCTTCCGGGAAAGTGAAAAACTGTTTTTT.

This clonotype was seen more than once but under ten times. The genes are TRBV7-9 and TRBJ2-1, with 10 bases identical to TRBD2. The CDR3 extends over 16 amino acids. The junction had 7 bases not matched to a gene; V was cut back by 8 bases and J by 0 bases. Per germline, CDR1 SEHNR and CDR2 FQNEAQ (reference sequence). The CDR3 region is CASALAGGVSYNEQFF. The CDR3 nucleotides are TGTGCCAGCGCCTTAGCGGGGGGTGTCTCCTACAATGAGCAGTTCTTC.

The chain combines TRBV4-3 with TRBJ1-6, with unresolved D. V dropped 1 base and J dropped 10 bases, with 11 bases sitting between them. From germline, CDR1 is LGHNA and CDR2 YSLEER. The CDR3 runs to 14 residues. The CDR3 loop reads CASSQVARESPLHF. The CDR3 DNA follows: TGCGCCAGCAGCCAAGTCGCGAGGGAGTCACCCCTCCACTTT.

This clonotype was found a few times. The genes are TRBV6-2 or TRBV6-3 and TRBJ1-2; a possible D gene is TRBD1 (6 bases). CDR3 length equals 12 residues. V was pared by 8 bases and J by 3 bases, with 10 bases between. CDR1 is MNHEY, CDR2 SVGEGT, per germline. This CDR3 reads CASAGVDYGYTF. As DNA, the CDR3 is TGTGCCAGCGCAGGGGTTGACTATGGCTACACCTTC.

This clonotype was counted between two and nine times. The chain links TRBV19 to TRBJ2-7, with a weak D call TRBD1 (5 bases). Trimming stripped 5 bases from V and 3 bases from J, with 14 bases between. CDR1 LNHDA and CDR2 SQIVND come from the germline V gene (reference sequence). This CDR3 is 14 amino acids long. CDR3 sequence: CASSAQAFDYEQYF. The CDR3 DNA follows: TGTGCCAGTAGTGCACAGGCGTTCGACTACGAGCAGTACTTC.

This clonotype was seen many times. J is TRBJ2-2 and V is TRBV7-9; D uncertain. V was clipped by 5 bases and J by 7 bases, with 8 bases between them. The germline V gene encodes CDR1 SEHNR and CDR2 FQNEAQ (reference sequence). This CDR3 has 12 amino acids. CDR3 residues: CASSPSVGELFF. CDR3 coding DNA: TGTGCCAGCAGCCCGAGCGTCGGGGAGCTGTTTTTT.

This clonotype was seen a few times. V is TRBV3-1 and J is TRBJ1-6, with a tentative D call TRBD1 (5 bases). Germline V gene data show CDR1 as LGHDT and CDR2 as YNNKEL (reference sequence). CDR3 length equals 15 residues. Deletions cut 1 base from V and 7 bases from J, with 11 bases between. CDR3 in amino acids: CASSQGFGDNSPLHF. The DNA of the CDR3 is TGTGCCAGCAGCCAAGGGTTCGGGGACAATTCACCCCTCCACTTT.

The rearrangement joins TRBV20-1 to TRBJ2-1; the match to TRBD2 covers 7 bases. The trim removed 5 bases at V and 2 bases at J, leaving 6 bases unmatched. Germline V lookup: CDR1 DFQATT, CDR2 SNEGSKA (reference sequence). CDR3 size: 14 residues. DNA for the CDR3: TGCAGTGCTGGACCCGGGGGGACCTACAATGAGCAGTTCTTC. This codes for CSAGPGGTYNEQFF.

This clonotype has a handful of counts. The gene calls are TRBV6-5 and TRBJ1-2; maybe TRBD1 (5 bases). The CDR3 is made up of 15 amino acids. The V gene lost 7 bases and the J gene lost 7 bases, with 22 bases spanning the gap. Germline lookup yields CDR1 MNHEY and CDR2 SVGAGI. The CDR3 sequence: CASTSRKGYNGGYTF. CDR3 sequence (DNA): TGTGCCAGCACCAGCCGGAAGGGGTACAACGGTGGCTACACCTTC.

The chain carries TRBV5-5 and TRBJ1-6; D is unresolved. Germline CDR1 and CDR2: SGHKS and YYEKEE (reference sequence). Trimming took 4 bases from V and 9 from J, leaving 17 bases between them. This CDR3 spans 15 amino acids. CDR3 sequence reads: CASSPMGGRGSPLHF. The DNA of the CDR3 is TGTGCCAGCAGCCCAATGGGAGGGCGTGGTTCACCCCTCCACTTT.

This clonotype was seen more than once but under ten times. The chain couples TRBV18 to TRBJ2-7; D is undetermined. V dropped 3 bases and J dropped 0 bases, with 6 bases sitting between them. Germline loops: CDR1 KGHSH, CDR2 LQKENI. The CDR3 is 13 residues long. The CDR3 reads CASSPANSYEQYF. The CDR3 region has the DNA TGTGCCAGCTCACCGGCGAACTCCTACGAGCAGTACTTC.

V is TRBV7-9 and J is TRBJ2-3, with unresolved D. V was trimmed by 5 bases and J by 6 bases, leaving 12 bases between them. The CDR3 has 13 residues. Germline V CDR1 and CDR2: SEHNR, FQNEAQ (reference sequence). The CDR3 reads CASSGLGPDTQYF. The CDR3 nucleotides read TGTGCCAGCAGCGGCTTAGGGCCGGATACGCAGTATTTT. The full variable domain, its missing parts supplied by reference TRBV7-9 and TRBJ2-3, is DTGVSQNPRHKITKRGQNVTFRCDPISEHNRLYWYRQTLGQGPEFLTYFQNEAQLEKSRLLSDRFSAERPKGSFSTLEIQRTEQGDSAMYLCASSGLGPDTQYFGPGTRLTVL.

This clonotype was found a few times. This chain links TRBV7-9 with TRBJ2-5; D unclear. Trimming pared 8 bases from V and 4 bases from J, leaving 20 bases between. The CDR3 consists of 15 residues. The germline V gene has CDR1 SEHNR and CDR2 FQNEAQ (reference sequence). In DNA form, the CDR3 reads TGTGCCAGCGCCTACCCGTCTGAGCGCCGAGAGACCCAGTACTTC. It encodes CASAYPSERRETQYF.